This T cell receptor (beta chain) was documented in a study of shared clonotypes between healthy human individuals. This table comes from immunoSEQ multiplex PCR, and its TCRdb copy is limited to in-frame clones, with some not included. The profile shows roughly 2.2 million clones, about 90% of them singletons. This clone was recorded only once. The CDR3 length is 16 residues. CDR1 and CDR2 from the germline V gene are SGHRS and YFSETQ. With 0 bases removed from V and 0 bases from J, the gap between germline ends came to 10 bases. Sequencing input: naive CD4+ T cells from PBMCs. The sample's subset: CD45RA+ positively selected. The chain has TRBV5-1 and TRBJ2-1; no definite D call. The clonotype comes from a man between 18 and 35 years old in good health. Some clones in this sample may be carry-over from other donors' samples. CDR3 in amino acids: CASSLVGSRSYNEQFF. The CDR3 nucleotides are TGCGCCAGCAGCTTGGTAGGCAGCCGCTCCTACAATGAGCAGTTCTTC.